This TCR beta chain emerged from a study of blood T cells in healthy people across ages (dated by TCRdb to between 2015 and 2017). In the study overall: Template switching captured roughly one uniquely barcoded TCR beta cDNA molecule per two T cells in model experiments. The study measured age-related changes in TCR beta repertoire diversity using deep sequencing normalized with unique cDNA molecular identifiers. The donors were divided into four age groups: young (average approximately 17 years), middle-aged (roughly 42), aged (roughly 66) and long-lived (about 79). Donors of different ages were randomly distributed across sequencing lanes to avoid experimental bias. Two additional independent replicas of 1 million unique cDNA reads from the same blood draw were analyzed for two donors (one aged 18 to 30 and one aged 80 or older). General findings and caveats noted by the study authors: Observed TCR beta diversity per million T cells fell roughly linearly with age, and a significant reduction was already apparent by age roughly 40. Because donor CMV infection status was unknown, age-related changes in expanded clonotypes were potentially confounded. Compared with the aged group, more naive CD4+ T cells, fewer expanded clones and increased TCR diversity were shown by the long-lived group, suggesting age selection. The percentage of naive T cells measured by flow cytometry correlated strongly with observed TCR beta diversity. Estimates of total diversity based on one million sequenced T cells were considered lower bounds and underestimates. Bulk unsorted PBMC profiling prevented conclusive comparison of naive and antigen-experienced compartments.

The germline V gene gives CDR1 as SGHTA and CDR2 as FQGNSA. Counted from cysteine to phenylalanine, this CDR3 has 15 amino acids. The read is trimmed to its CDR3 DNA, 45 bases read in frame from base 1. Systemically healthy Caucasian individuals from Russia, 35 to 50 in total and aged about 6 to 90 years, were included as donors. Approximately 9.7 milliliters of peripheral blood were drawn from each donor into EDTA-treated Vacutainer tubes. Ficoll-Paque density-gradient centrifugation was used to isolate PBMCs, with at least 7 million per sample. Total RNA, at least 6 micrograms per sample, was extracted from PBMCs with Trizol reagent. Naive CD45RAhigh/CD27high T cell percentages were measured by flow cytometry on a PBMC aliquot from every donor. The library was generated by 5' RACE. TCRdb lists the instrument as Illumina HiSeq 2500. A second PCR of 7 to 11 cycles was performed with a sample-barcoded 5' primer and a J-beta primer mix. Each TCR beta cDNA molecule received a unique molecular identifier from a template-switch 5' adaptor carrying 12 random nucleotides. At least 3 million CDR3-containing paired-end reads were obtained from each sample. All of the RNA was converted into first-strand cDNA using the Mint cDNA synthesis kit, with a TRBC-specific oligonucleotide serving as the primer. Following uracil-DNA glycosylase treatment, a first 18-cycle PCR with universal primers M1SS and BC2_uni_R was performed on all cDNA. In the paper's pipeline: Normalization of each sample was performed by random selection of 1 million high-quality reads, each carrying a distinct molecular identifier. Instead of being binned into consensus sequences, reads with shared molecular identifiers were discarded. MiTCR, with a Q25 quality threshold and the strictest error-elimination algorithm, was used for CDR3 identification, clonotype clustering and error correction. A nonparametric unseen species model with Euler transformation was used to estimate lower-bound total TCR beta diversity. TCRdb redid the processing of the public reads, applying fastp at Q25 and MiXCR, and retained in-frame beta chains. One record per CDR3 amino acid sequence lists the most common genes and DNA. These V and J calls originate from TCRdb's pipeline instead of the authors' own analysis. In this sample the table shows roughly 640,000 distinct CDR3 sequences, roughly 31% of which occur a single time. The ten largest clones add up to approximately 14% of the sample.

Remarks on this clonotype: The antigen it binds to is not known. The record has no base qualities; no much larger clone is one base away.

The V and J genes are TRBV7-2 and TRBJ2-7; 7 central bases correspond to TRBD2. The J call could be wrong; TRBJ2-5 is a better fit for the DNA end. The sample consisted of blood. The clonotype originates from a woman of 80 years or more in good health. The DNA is TGTGCCAGCAGCTTAGGGGTCAGGGAGGGAGGGACCCAGTACTTC. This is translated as CASSLGVREGGTQYF.